The count of the clone carrying this TCR beta chain is one. Its antigen is still unknown. Source study methods: Junction-only sequences produced by ImmunoSEQ had no quality scores, so filtering differed. Sequenced by immunoSEQ multiplex PCR; TCRdb stores in-frame clones only, minus some. V, J and clone size derive from that table, while D and trimming were established from the DNA sequence. The sample yields roughly 2.1 million clones, about 93% seen once. This sample stems from a study of shared clonotypes between healthy human individuals. Study-level points and caveats: Researchers sampled blood only, noting tissue repertoires likely differ.

Naive CD8 populations comprised CD45RO-negative cells positively selected for CCR7, excluding terminally differentiated effector memory CD45RA+ cells. The sequence was obtained from a man between 18 and 29 years old in good health. Some clones in this sample may be carry-over from other donors' samples. Sequencing used naive CD8+ T cells from PBMCs.

Here the CDR3 DNA reads TGTGCCAGCAGCTCAGGGGTAACTGAAGCTTTCTTT. It codes for CASSSGVTEAFF. This sequence joins TRBV13 and TRBJ1-1; TRBD1 is a possible D gene (6 bases). Germline V CDR1 and CDR2: PRHDT, FYEKMQ (reference sequence). This CDR3 has 12 amino acids. Trimming left V 4 bases short and J 5 bases short, with 8 bases between. Full variable domain (rest looked up from reference TRBV13 and TRBJ1-1): AAGVIQSPRHLIKEKRETATLKCYPIPRHDTVYWYQQGPGQDPQFLISFYEKMQSDKGSIPDRFSAQQFSDYHSELNMSSLELGDSALYFCASSSGVTEAFFGQGTRLTVV.